This is a list of T cell receptor beta chains from one sample in a study of cytomegalovirus exposure and HLA in healthy donors. Sequenced by immunoSEQ multiplex PCR; TCRdb stores in-frame clones only, minus some. Here the sample spans tens of thousands of clones, roughly 63% being singletons. The specimen was PBMCs. The receptors shown here come from a man aged 25 to 40 in good health and CMV-seropositive. The CDR3 runs from the conserved cysteine through the conserved F or W. A D gene is named only where the DNA matches it firmly. Clone size is given for some rows only: seen once, a few or many times, or a class if the clone is expanded.

abundance: -
v_gene: TRBV5-6
j_gene: TRBJ2-7
d_gene: -
CDR3aa: CASTLTASYEQYF
CDR3nt: TGTGCCAGCACCCTGACTGCATCCTACGAGCAGTACTTC

abundance: -
v_gene: TRBV11-1
j_gene: TRBJ2-3
d_gene: -
CDR3aa: CASTGRTGSTDTQYF
CDR3nt: TGTGCCAGCACCGGGAGGACAGGGAGCACAGATACGCAGTATTTT

abundance: -
v_gene: TRBV5-5
j_gene: TRBJ1-1
d_gene: TRBD1
CDR3aa: CASDLGGGNTEAFF
CDR3nt: TGTGCCAGCGATTTAGGGGGCGGGAACACTGAAGCTTTCTTT

abundance: once
v_gene: TRBV28
j_gene: TRBJ2-7
d_gene: TRBD2
CDR3aa: CASSLQRAGGSFYEQYF
CDR3nt: TGTGCCAGCAGTCTCCAGCGGGCGGGAGGGTCTTTCTACGAGCAGTACTTC

abundance: -
v_gene: TRBV11-3
j_gene: TRBJ2-5
d_gene: -
CDR3aa: CASSLVYGIPRVETQYF
CDR3nt: TGTGCCAGCAGCTTAGTGTATGGCATCCCACGGGTAGAGACCCAGTACTTC

abundance: few
v_gene: TRBV5-1
j_gene: TRBJ2-7
d_gene: -
CDR3aa: CASSLAQGGEQYF
CDR3nt: TGCGCCAGCAGCTTGGCCCAGGGTGGGGAGCAGTACTTC

abundance: -
v_gene: TRBV19
j_gene: TRBJ2-6
d_gene: -
CDR3aa: CASSMRAGLFPDGANVLTF
CDR3nt: TGTGCCAGTAGTATGCGGGCGGGGTTATTTCCCGATGGGGCCAACGTCCTGACTTTC

abundance: -
v_gene: TRBV2
j_gene: TRBJ1-2
d_gene: TRBD1
CDR3aa: CASRAGTGVDGYTF
CDR3nt: TGTGCCAGCAGAGCCGGGACAGGGGTTGATGGCTACACCTTC

abundance: -
v_gene: TRBV4-1
j_gene: TRBJ2-2
d_gene: TRBD1
CDR3aa: CASSQQGQGMNTGELFF
CDR3nt: TGCGCCAGCAGCCAGCAGGGACAGGGGATGAACACCGGGGAGCTGTTTTTT

abundance: few
v_gene: TRBV6-5
j_gene: TRBJ2-1
d_gene: TRBD1
CDR3aa: CASTHEGAPYNEQFF
CDR3nt: TGTGCCAGCACCCACGAGGGGGCCCCATACAATGAGCAGTTCTTC

abundance: -
v_gene: TRBV19
j_gene: TRBJ1-1
d_gene: TRBD1
CDR3aa: CASSIGTGNTEAFF
CDR3nt: TGTGCCAGTAGTATAGGGACAGGGAACACTGAAGCTTTCTTT

abundance: -
v_gene: TRBV18
j_gene: TRBJ2-5
d_gene: -
CDR3aa: CASSLQGETQYF
CDR3nt: TGTGCCAGCTCACTCCAGGGCGAGACCCAGTACTTC

abundance: -
v_gene: TRBV2
j_gene: TRBJ2-5
d_gene: TRBD2
CDR3aa: CASNRRLAGGETQYF
CDR3nt: TGTGCCAGCAACCGACGACTAGCGGGGGGAGAGACCCAGTACTTC

abundance: few
v_gene: TRBV30
j_gene: TRBJ1-1
d_gene: -
CDR3aa: CAWWRGGRGTEAFF
CDR3nt: TGTGCCTGGTGGCGGGGTGGCCGTGGCACTGAAGCTTTCTTT

abundance: -
v_gene: TRBV7-9
j_gene: TRBJ1-3
d_gene: -
CDR3aa: CASSLVLGNTIYF
CDR3nt: TGTGCCAGCAGCTTAGTTCTTGGAAACACCATATATTTT

abundance: -
v_gene: TRBV6-1
j_gene: TRBJ2-3
d_gene: -
CDR3aa: CASRTGSTDTQYF
CDR3nt: TGTGCCAGCAGAACAGGTAGCACAGATACGCAGTATTTT

abundance: -
v_gene: TRBV19
j_gene: TRBJ1-3
d_gene: -
CDR3aa: CASSIPRALFSGFGNTIYF
CDR3nt: TGTGCCAGTAGTATTCCCAGGGCGCTGTTCTCTGGATTTGGAAACACCATATATTTT

abundance: -
v_gene: TRBV15
j_gene: TRBJ1-2
d_gene: -
CDR3aa: CATSRDGGLNGYTF
CDR3nt: TGTGCCACCAGCAGAGACGGGGGGCTCAATGGCTACACCTTC

abundance: few
v_gene: TRBV7-2
j_gene: TRBJ2-7
d_gene: TRBD2
CDR3aa: CASPPGLAWTYEQYF
CDR3nt: TGTGCCAGCCCCCCGGGACTAGCATGGACCTACGAGCAGTACTTC

abundance: -
v_gene: TRBV10-3
j_gene: TRBJ1-1
d_gene: -
CDR3aa: CAIAENTEAFF
CDR3nt: TGTGCCATCGCAGAGAACACTGAAGCTTTCTTT

abundance: -
v_gene: TRBV29-1
j_gene: TRBJ2-3
d_gene: TRBD2
CDR3aa: CSVEDSGKPDTQYF
CDR3nt: TGCAGCGTTGAAGATAGCGGGAAGCCAGATACGCAGTATTTT

abundance: -
v_gene: TRBV9
j_gene: TRBJ2-7
d_gene: TRBD1
CDR3aa: CASSAGGQGGGEQYF
CDR3nt: TGTGCCAGCAGCGCTGGGGGACAGGGAGGTGGCGAGCAGTACTTC

abundance: -
v_gene: TRBV7-6
j_gene: TRBJ2-1
d_gene: TRBD1
CDR3aa: CASSLRDRGSNNEQFF
CDR3nt: TGTGCCAGCAGCTTAAGGGACAGGGGATCAAACAATGAGCAGTTCTTC

abundance: -
v_gene: TRBV6-5
j_gene: TRBJ2-7
d_gene: -
CDR3aa: CASSFSGVQYF
CDR3nt: TGTGCCAGCAGTTTCTCAGGGGTACAGTACTTC

abundance: few
v_gene: TRBV19
j_gene: TRBJ2-7
d_gene: TRBD2
CDR3aa: CASRRRREGTRYEQYF
CDR3nt: TGTGCCAGTAGAAGGCGGAGGGAGGGTACCCGATACGAGCAGTACTTC

abundance: -
v_gene: TRBV5-1
j_gene: TRBJ2-7
d_gene: TRBD1
CDR3aa: CASSLGTGVYEQYF
CDR3nt: TGCGCCAGCAGCTTGGGGACAGGGGTATACGAGCAGTACTTC

abundance: -
v_gene: TRBV11-2
j_gene: TRBJ2-2
d_gene: TRBD1
CDR3aa: CASSLAGGNTGELFF
CDR3nt: TGTGCCAGCAGCTTAGCAGGGGGGAACACCGGGGAGCTGTTTTTT

abundance: -
v_gene: TRBV28
j_gene: TRBJ2-1
d_gene: TRBD1
CDR3aa: CASSSGQGFLNEQFF
CDR3nt: TGTGCCAGCAGTTCCGGACAGGGGTTTTTAAATGAGCAGTTCTTC

abundance: -
v_gene: TRBV5-1
j_gene: TRBJ1-2
d_gene: -
CDR3aa: CASSLDTSYGYTF
CDR3nt: TGCGCCAGCAGCTTGGATACAAGTTACGGCTACACCTTC

abundance: -
v_gene: TRBV4-2
j_gene: TRBJ1-2
d_gene: -
CDR3aa: CASSHPSDVGYTF
CDR3nt: TGTGCCAGCAGCCATCCATCAGATGTGGGCTACACCTTC

abundance: -
v_gene: TRBV11-3
j_gene: TRBJ2-3
d_gene: TRBD2
CDR3aa: CASSLEAGEGTDTQYF
CDR3nt: TGTGCCAGCAGCCTGGAGGCGGGAGAGGGGACAGATACGCAGTATTTT

abundance: -
v_gene: TRBV28
j_gene: TRBJ1-2
d_gene: -
CDR3aa: CASSSTSGGDYGYTF
CDR3nt: TGTGCCAGCAGTTCTACCTCGGGGGGGGACTATGGCTACACCTTC